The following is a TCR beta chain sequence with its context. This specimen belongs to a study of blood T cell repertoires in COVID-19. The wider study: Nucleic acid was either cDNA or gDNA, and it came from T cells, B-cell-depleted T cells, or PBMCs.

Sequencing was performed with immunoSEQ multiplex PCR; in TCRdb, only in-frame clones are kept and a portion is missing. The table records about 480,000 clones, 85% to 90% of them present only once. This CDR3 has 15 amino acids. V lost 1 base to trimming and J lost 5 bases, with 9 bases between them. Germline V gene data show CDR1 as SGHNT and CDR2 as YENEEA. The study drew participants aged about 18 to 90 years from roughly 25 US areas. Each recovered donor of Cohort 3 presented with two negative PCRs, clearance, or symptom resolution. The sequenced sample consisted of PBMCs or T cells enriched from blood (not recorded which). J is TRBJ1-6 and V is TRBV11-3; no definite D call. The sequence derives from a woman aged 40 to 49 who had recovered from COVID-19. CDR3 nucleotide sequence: TGTGCCAGCAGCTTAGTTCCGGGTCATAATTCACCCCTCCACTTT. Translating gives CASSLVPGHNSPLHF.